The 3 T cell receptor beta chains in this list originate from one sample, sequenced in a study of graft-versus-host responses after intestinal transplantation (dated by TCRdb to 2020 to 2022). Per the publication, the time point label means: cells obtained before transplantation from donor or recipient. Library prep was done by the immunoSEQ multiplex PCR assay. TCRdb limited this immuneACCESS table to in-frame rearrangements with V and J called. A share of clones is missing; checked studies link under half to unresolved V genes, and the rest is unexplained. In this sample the table shows about 71,000 clones, about nine tenths of which occur a single time. The ten largest clones take up approximately 1.3% of the sample. For these receptors, no antigen is known. The sequences come from unstimulated CD8+ T cells sorted from spleen or lymph node cells, collected before intestinal transplant. All receptors derive from a human donor who received an intestinal transplant.

This chain connects TRBV27 to TRBJ1-6; D remains ambiguous. Germline CDR1 MNHEY, CDR2 SMNVEV (reference sequence). The CDR3 is 17 residues long. V was pared by 5 bases and J by 2 bases, with 16 bases between. In nucleotides, the CDR3 is TGTGCCAGCAGTGTGACCGGAGTCCTCACCTATAATTCACCCCTCCACTTT. This gives the protein CASSVTGVLTYNSPLHF.

The chain uses TRBV27 and TRBJ2-2, with 7 bases identical to TRBD1. The V gene's germline CDR1 is MNHEY and CDR2 SMNVEV (reference sequence). This CDR3 is built from 16 residues. V dropped 6 bases and J dropped 6; count of bases not matched to a gene: 13. The CDR3 protein is CASRQGGGLVAGELFF. Written as DNA, the CDR3 is TGTGCCAGCAGACAAGGGGGCGGACTGGTGGCCGGGGAGCTGTTTTTT.

This chain joins TRBV4-1 and TRBJ2-7; 7 bases are a match to TRBD1. This CDR3 has 14 amino acids. With 1 base clipped from V and 3 bases from J, the junction kept 3 bases outside the gene matches. Germline-derived CDR1 and CDR2 are MGHRA and YSYEKL. This CDR3 reads CASSQGDSHYEQYF. CDR3 sequence (DNA): TGCGCCAGCAGCCAAGGGGACAGCCACTACGAGCAGTACTTC.